These T cell receptor beta chains were read from a single sample in a study of T-cell memory formation after mild COVID-19. TCRdb used MiXCR to reprocess the 5' RACE reads, holding one entry per CDR3 protein. The profile shows approximately 98,000 distinct CDR3 sequences, roughly a sixth of them singletons. Sequencing input: PBMCs or a T cell subset sorted from them (not recorded which). The receptors shown here come from a man younger than 30 who had mild COVID-19 (a few samples of this study predate the infection). Cell type and time point are not known. CDR3s include the opening cysteine and the closing phenylalanine or tryptophan. The D gene is left open where the match is weak. Some rows have no size entry. The others give once, few or many, or a class for an expanded clone.

>few|TRBJ1-2|NA|TRBV4-3
TGCGCCAGCAGCCAAGATATTGCCCCCGACTATGGCTACACCTTC
CASSQDIAPDYGYTF
>many|TRBJ2-5|NA|TRBV4-1
TGCGCCAGCAGCCTGTATCACTTGCAAGAGACCCAGTACTTC
CASSLYHLQETQYF
>NA|TRBJ1-6|NA|TRBV29-1
TGCAGCGTCCGGGAGGTTGATAATTCACCCCTCCACTTT
CSVREVDNSPLHF
>few|TRBJ1-6|TRBD1|TRBV12-3/TRBV12-4
TGTGCCAGCCAATTCACAGGGGTGCGATCACCCCTCCACTTT
CASQFTGVRSPLHF
>few|TRBJ2-4|TRBD2|TRBV30
TGTGCCTGGACCGGGGGGGACATTCAGTACTTC
CAWTGGDIQYF
>few|TRBJ2-5|TRBD2|TRBV11-2
TGTGCCAGCAGCCCTGGACTAGCGGGGGGGGAGACCCAGTACTTC
CASSPGLAGGETQYF
>NA|TRBJ2-6|NA|TRBV19
TGTGCCAGTAGTATCCAGGGTGCTGGGGCCAACGTCCTGACTTTC
CASSIQGAGANVLTF
>NA|TRBJ2-5|TRBD1|TRBV18
TGTGCCAGCTCACCCCCTCCTGGGACAGGGCAAGAGACCCAGTACTTC
CASSPPPGTGQETQYF
>NA|TRBJ2-5|NA|TRBV6-6
TGTGCCAGTTGGACCTTTACTCTGGAGACCCAGTACTTC
CASWTFTLETQYF
>NA|TRBJ2-5|TRBD1|TRBV7-2
TGTGCCAGCAGCGGCCTAACCGGGACAGGGTCGATGGAGACCCAGTACTTC
CASSGLTGTGSMETQYF
>few|TRBJ1-1|NA|TRBV6-5
TGTGCCAGCAGTTATATGTCGCCGCCTGGCACTGAAGCTTTCTTT
CASSYMSPPGTEAFF
>NA|TRBJ2-2|NA|TRBV4-2
TGTGCCAGCAGCCAAGGGACGTACACCGGGGAGCTGTTTTTT
CASSQGTYTGELFF
>NA|TRBJ1-2|NA|TRBV7-2
TGTGCCAGCAGCTTAGGTACAGGCCGCCTCTATGGCTACACCTTC
CASSLGTGRLYGYTF
>NA|TRBJ2-5|NA|TRBV10-3
TGTGCCATCAGTGAGACTGGTGGGGAGACCCAGTACTTC
CAISETGGETQYF
>NA|TRBJ1-1|NA|TRBV4-3
TGCGCCAGCAGTTTCGACTCCGATGGGGCTGAAGCTTTCTTT
CASSFDSDGAEAFF
>NA|TRBJ2-1|NA|TRBV2
TGTGCCAGCGAGGGGACCCACTCCAATGAGCAGTTCTTC
CASEGTHSNEQFF
>NA|TRBJ2-1|TRBD2|TRBV7-9
TGTGCCAGCATCCCGGGGGGGTCCTACAATGAGCAGTTCTTC
CASIPGGSYNEQFF
>NA|TRBJ2-3|NA|TRBV6-2/TRBV6-3
TGTGCCAGCAGCTCATATGGATCCCGGGGCCAGGCGCAGTATTTT
CASSSYGSRGQAQYF
>NA|TRBJ2-5|TRBD1|TRBV3-1
TGTGCCAGCAGCCAAGAGGACAGGGCGCAGTACTTC
CASSQEDRAQYF
>NA|TRBJ2-2|NA|TRBV12-3/TRBV12-4
TGTGCCAGCACCTTGACTTCCACCGGGGAGCTGTTTTTT
CASTLTSTGELFF
>once|TRBJ2-5|NA|TRBV20-1
TGCAGTGCTAGAGATGGGGACTGGCAAGAGACCCAGTACTTC
CSARDGDWQETQYF
>NA|TRBJ2-3|TRBD1|TRBV7-9
TGTGCCAGCGCGCCCCGAACAGGGGCGACAGATACGCAGTATTTT
CASAPRTGATDTQYF
>NA|TRBJ1-1|TRBD1|TRBV10-3
TGTGCCATCACCGTCAGACAGGGCCCCAACACTGAAGCTTTCTTT
CAITVRQGPNTEAFF
>medium-sized|TRBJ2-7|NA|TRBV12-3/TRBV12-4
TGTGCCAGCAGTTTTTGGACACCCTACGAGCAGTACTTC
CASSFWTPYEQYF
>NA|TRBJ1-3|NA|TRBV9
TGTGCCAGCAGCGTAGATCCCCACTTCTCTGGAAACACCATATATTTT
CASSVDPHFSGNTIYF
>NA|TRBJ2-1|NA|TRBV2
TGTGCCAGCGGAGCGGGCTCTGGGTACAATGAGCAGTTCTTC
CASGAGSGYNEQFF
>NA|TRBJ2-1|NA|TRBV5-6
TGTGCCAGCAGCTTGTTCCGGGGGCGATACGACAATGAGCAGTTCTTC
CASSLFRGRYDNEQFF
>few|TRBJ1-5|TRBD1|TRBV7-2
TGTGCCAGCAGCTGGACAGGGGGAGCCCAGCATTTT
CASSWTGGAQHF
>few|TRBJ1-1|TRBD1|TRBV20-1
TGCAGTGCTCGAGGGACAGTGAACACTGAAGCTTTCTTT
CSARGTVNTEAFF
>NA|TRBJ2-3|TRBD2|TRBV25-1
TGTGCCAGTAACCTAGCGGCTGGCACAGATACGCAGTATTTT
CASNLAAGTDTQYF
>NA|TRBJ2-5|NA|TRBV5-1
TGCGCCAGCAGCTTGTTTCTAGGGGACGAGACCCAGTACTTC
CASSLFLGDETQYF
>few|TRBJ2-7|TRBD1|TRBV11-2
TGTGCCAGCAGTTCCGGACAGGCTATTAAGCAGTACTTC
CASSSGQAIKQYF
>NA|TRBJ1-1|TRBD1|TRBV20-1
TGCAGTGCTGGACAGGGATTGAGGACTGAAGCTTTCTTT
CSAGQGLRTEAFF